The rows below give T cell receptor beta chains drawn from one sample of a study of T cells after yellow fever vaccination. From the 5' RACE reads, TCRdb called clonotypes with MiXCR, one entry per CDR3 protein. The profile shows more than 350,000 distinct CDR3 sequences, around a tenth of them singletons. The sample was PBMCs, taken on the day of the first yellow fever vaccination. The receptors here all came from a man between 18 and 35 years old who received the YFV17D yellow fever vaccine. Both conserved end residues are part of each CDR3. Each record gives: J gene, clone size, D gene, CDR3 length, V gene, CDR3 DNA, CDR3 protein. The D gene is left open where the match is weak. Clone size, where shown, is once, few, many, or a class for clones that have expanded.

j_call: TRBJ2-1
clone_size: many
d_call: -
cdr3_length: 13
v_call: TRBV19
cdr3_nt: TGTGCCAGTAGTATCAGGGTTAACAATGAGCAGTTCTTC
cdr3_aa: CASSIRVNNEQFF

j_call: TRBJ2-2
clone_size: few
d_call: TRBD2
cdr3_length: 18
v_call: TRBV7-3
cdr3_nt: TGTGCCAGCAGCCCACTGGGCCTAGCGGGGGGGAACACCGGGGAGCTGTTTTTT
cdr3_aa: CASSPLGLAGGNTGELFF

j_call: TRBJ2-2
clone_size: -
d_call: TRBD1
cdr3_length: 14
v_call: TRBV7-7
cdr3_nt: TGTGCTAGCAGCAAGGACAGGGACACCGGGGAGCTGTTTTTT
cdr3_aa: CASSKDRDTGELFF

j_call: TRBJ2-1
clone_size: few
d_call: -
cdr3_length: 13
v_call: TRBV29-1
cdr3_nt: TGCAGCGTTGTCAAGGACAGTTACAATGAGCAGTTCTTC
cdr3_aa: CSVVKDSYNEQFF

j_call: TRBJ2-1
clone_size: -
d_call: TRBD2
cdr3_length: 16
v_call: TRBV5-1
cdr3_nt: TGCGCCAGCAGCTTGGTCTCTGCGGGGGGAAACAATGAGCAGTTCTTC
cdr3_aa: CASSLVSAGGNNEQFF

j_call: TRBJ1-3
clone_size: few
d_call: -
cdr3_length: 13
v_call: TRBV29-1
cdr3_nt: TGCAGCGTTGGGGTCTACTCTGGAAACACCATATATTTT
cdr3_aa: CSVGVYSGNTIYF

j_call: TRBJ1-5
clone_size: few
d_call: -
cdr3_length: 15
v_call: TRBV4-1
cdr3_nt: TGCGCCAGCACCCGGACTAGGGGAGGCAATCAGCCCCAGCATTTT
cdr3_aa: CASTRTRGGNQPQHF

j_call: TRBJ1-2
clone_size: -
d_call: TRBD1
cdr3_length: 13
v_call: TRBV7-2
cdr3_nt: TGTGCCAGTTGGGACAGGGCGAACTATGGCTACACCTTC
cdr3_aa: CASWDRANYGYTF

j_call: TRBJ2-3
clone_size: -
d_call: TRBD1
cdr3_length: 17
v_call: TRBV15
cdr3_nt: TGTGCCACCAGCAGGGATAAACAGGGGGGAAGCACAGATACGCAGTATTTT
cdr3_aa: CATSRDKQGGSTDTQYF

j_call: TRBJ1-1
clone_size: -
d_call: -
cdr3_length: 14
v_call: TRBV5-1
cdr3_nt: TGCGCCAGCAGCCCGGAAGGGTTTGGCACTGAAGCTTTCTTT
cdr3_aa: CASSPEGFGTEAFF

j_call: TRBJ2-3
clone_size: few
d_call: -
cdr3_length: 14
v_call: TRBV5-4
cdr3_nt: TGTGCCAGCAGCTTAAAACTTAGCACAGATACGCAGTATTTT
cdr3_aa: CASSLKLSTDTQYF

j_call: TRBJ2-5
clone_size: few
d_call: -
cdr3_length: 14
v_call: TRBV5-1
cdr3_nt: TGCGCCAGCAGCTTCGTGAGTACCGAAGAGACCCAGTACTTC
cdr3_aa: CASSFVSTEETQYF

j_call: TRBJ2-7
clone_size: -
d_call: -
cdr3_length: 14
v_call: TRBV6-1
cdr3_nt: TGTGCCAGCAGCGCCAACCAGGGATCCTACGAGCAGTACTTC
cdr3_aa: CASSANQGSYEQYF

j_call: TRBJ2-5
clone_size: few
d_call: -
cdr3_length: 12
v_call: TRBV29-1
cdr3_nt: TGCAGCGTCACGTACCTCGGAGAGACCCAGTACTTC
cdr3_aa: CSVTYLGETQYF

j_call: TRBJ2-1
clone_size: few
d_call: TRBD2
cdr3_length: 14
v_call: TRBV7-3
cdr3_nt: TGTGCCAGCAGCTTATACGAGCGGGGCAATGAGCAGTTCTTC
cdr3_aa: CASSLYERGNEQFF

j_call: TRBJ1-1
clone_size: few
d_call: -
cdr3_length: 13
v_call: TRBV6-1
cdr3_nt: TGTGCCAGCAGGAGACTTCGGAACACTGAAGCTTTCTTT
cdr3_aa: CASRRLRNTEAFF

j_call: TRBJ2-3
clone_size: few
d_call: -
cdr3_length: 14
v_call: TRBV10-2
cdr3_nt: TGCGCCAGCAGTCCTACCATATCTGCGGATACGCAGTATTTT
cdr3_aa: CASSPTISADTQYF

j_call: TRBJ1-6
clone_size: many
d_call: -
cdr3_length: 14
v_call: TRBV5-1
cdr3_nt: TGCGCCAGCAGCTTGGACGGAACCAATTCACCCCTCCACTTT
cdr3_aa: CASSLDGTNSPLHF

j_call: TRBJ2-5
clone_size: few
d_call: -
cdr3_length: 16
v_call: TRBV4-3
cdr3_nt: TGCGCCAGCAGCCAAGTCGGTGGTCCGGGTAGGGAGACCCAGTACTTC
cdr3_aa: CASSQVGGPGRETQYF

j_call: TRBJ1-2
clone_size: few
d_call: -
cdr3_length: 15
v_call: TRBV4-3
cdr3_nt: TGCGCCAGCAGCCAGGGGATCATAGCTAACTATGGCTACACCTTC
cdr3_aa: CASSQGIIANYGYTF

j_call: TRBJ2-7
clone_size: few
d_call: TRBD1
cdr3_length: 16
v_call: TRBV25-1
cdr3_nt: TGTGCCAGCAGTGACCCGACAGGGGCTTTCTCCTACGAGCAGTACTTC
cdr3_aa: CASSDPTGAFSYEQYF

j_call: TRBJ2-5
clone_size: few
d_call: -
cdr3_length: 14
v_call: TRBV12-3/TRBV12-4
cdr3_nt: TGTGCCAGCAGCCCTGGGACGTTACAAGAGACCCAGTACTTC
cdr3_aa: CASSPGTLQETQYF

j_call: TRBJ1-1
clone_size: -
d_call: -
cdr3_length: 14
v_call: TRBV5-1
cdr3_nt: TGCGCCAGCAGCCCGCCGACGGTAGACACTGAAGCTTTCTTT
cdr3_aa: CASSPPTVDTEAFF

j_call: TRBJ1-5
clone_size: -
d_call: TRBD1
cdr3_length: 14
v_call: TRBV12-3/TRBV12-4
cdr3_nt: TGTGCCAGCAGACCCCAGGGGGACAATCAGCCCCAGCATTTT
cdr3_aa: CASRPQGDNQPQHF

j_call: TRBJ2-5
clone_size: -
d_call: -
cdr3_length: 12
v_call: TRBV29-1
cdr3_nt: TGCAGCGTGGCAGGGGGGACGGAGACCCAGTACTTC
cdr3_aa: CSVAGGTETQYF

j_call: TRBJ1-6
clone_size: few
d_call: -
cdr3_length: 13
v_call: TRBV6-2/TRBV6-3
cdr3_nt: TGTGCCAGCAGTTCGGTGTTAGGTTCACCCCTCCACTTT
cdr3_aa: CASSSVLGSPLHF

j_call: TRBJ1-1
clone_size: few
d_call: -
cdr3_length: 16
v_call: TRBV10-3
cdr3_nt: TGTGCCATCAGTGAGTCACGGGGGAAGGGCCTCACTGAAGCTTTCTTT
cdr3_aa: CAISESRGKGLTEAFF

j_call: TRBJ2-7
clone_size: few
d_call: -
cdr3_length: 15
v_call: TRBV6-5
cdr3_nt: TGTGCCAGCAGTTACCAAACGAGTCCAGACCTCGAGCAGTACTTC
cdr3_aa: CASSYQTSPDLEQYF

j_call: TRBJ1-5
clone_size: few
d_call: -
cdr3_length: 14
v_call: TRBV6-1
cdr3_nt: TGTGCCAGCAGCGCGGGGTGGGAGAATCAGCCCCAGCATTTT
cdr3_aa: CASSAGWENQPQHF

j_call: TRBJ2-1
clone_size: -
d_call: -
cdr3_length: 15
v_call: TRBV7-6
cdr3_nt: TGTGCCAGCAGCTTAACTAGTATGTCCTACAATGAGCAGTTCTTC
cdr3_aa: CASSLTSMSYNEQFF

j_call: TRBJ2-3
clone_size: many
d_call: TRBD2
cdr3_length: 16
v_call: TRBV5-1
cdr3_nt: TGCGCCAGCAGCTTGGGAAGCGGGGGGGCAACAGATACGCAGTATTTT
cdr3_aa: CASSLGSGGATDTQYF

j_call: TRBJ2-5
clone_size: few
d_call: TRBD1
cdr3_length: 13
v_call: TRBV20-1
cdr3_nt: TGCAGTGAAACGAAGACAGGGGAAGAGACCCAGTACTTC
cdr3_aa: CSETKTGEETQYF

j_call: TRBJ2-5
clone_size: few
d_call: -
cdr3_length: 15
v_call: TRBV9
cdr3_nt: TGTGCCAGCAGCAGGACGGCTGCAGATCAAGAGACCCAGTACTTC
cdr3_aa: CASSRTAADQETQYF

j_call: TRBJ1-5
clone_size: few
d_call: -
cdr3_length: 12
v_call: TRBV6-1
cdr3_nt: TGTGCCAGCATGGGGGCCGGACAGCCCCAGCATTTT
cdr3_aa: CASMGAGQPQHF

j_call: TRBJ2-5
clone_size: -
d_call: TRBD2
cdr3_length: 18
v_call: TRBV20-1
cdr3_nt: TGCAGTGCTAGAGATCGGGAGGCTAGCGGGGCTCAGGGTGAGACCCAGTACTTC
cdr3_aa: CSARDREASGAQGETQYF

j_call: TRBJ2-3
clone_size: -
d_call: -
cdr3_length: 15
v_call: TRBV5-1
cdr3_nt: TGCGCCAGCAGCTTTACTAGACCTAGCACAGATACGCAGTATTTT
cdr3_aa: CASSFTRPSTDTQYF

j_call: TRBJ2-7
clone_size: -
d_call: TRBD1
cdr3_length: 14
v_call: TRBV27
cdr3_nt: TGTGCCAGCAGTTTAAGTAGGACAGGCTACGAGCAGTACTTC
cdr3_aa: CASSLSRTGYEQYF

j_call: TRBJ1-2
clone_size: few
d_call: -
cdr3_length: 13
v_call: TRBV29-1
cdr3_nt: TGCAGCGTTACCGGGGACGGATTATATGGCTACACCTTC
cdr3_aa: CSVTGDGLYGYTF

j_call: TRBJ2-3
clone_size: -
d_call: TRBD1
cdr3_length: 16
v_call: TRBV27
cdr3_nt: TGTGCCAGCAGTAGAGGACAGGGGGCTAGCACAGATACGCAGTATTTT
cdr3_aa: CASSRGQGASTDTQYF

j_call: TRBJ1-2
clone_size: -
d_call: TRBD1
cdr3_length: 16
v_call: TRBV6-5
cdr3_nt: TGTGCCAGCAGTTACGCGGGGACAGGGTTTAGCTATGGCTACACCTTC
cdr3_aa: CASSYAGTGFSYGYTF

j_call: TRBJ2-1
clone_size: few
d_call: -
cdr3_length: 16
v_call: TRBV2
cdr3_nt: TGTGCCAGCAGTCCGGGGGTCGGCGGTACCTACAATGAGCAGTTCTTC
cdr3_aa: CASSPGVGGTYNEQFF

j_call: TRBJ2-7
clone_size: few
d_call: -
cdr3_length: 15
v_call: TRBV6-1
cdr3_nt: TGTGCCAGCAGCCGGGCTGGACGGAGCTCCTACGAGCAGTACTTC
cdr3_aa: CASSRAGRSSYEQYF

j_call: TRBJ1-1
clone_size: -
d_call: -
cdr3_length: 15
v_call: TRBV13
cdr3_nt: TGTGCCAGCAGCTTAGTTCCGGGAGGGAACACTGAAGCTTTCTTT
cdr3_aa: CASSLVPGGNTEAFF

j_call: TRBJ2-2
clone_size: -
d_call: -
cdr3_length: 14
v_call: TRBV3-1
cdr3_nt: TGTGCCAGCAGCCAAGAATGGGGAACCGGGGAGCTGTTTTTT
cdr3_aa: CASSQEWGTGELFF

j_call: TRBJ2-5
clone_size: many
d_call: TRBD2
cdr3_length: 16
v_call: TRBV5-1
cdr3_nt: TGCGCCAGCAGCTGGGGACTAGCGGGCCTCCAAGAGACCCAGTACTTC
cdr3_aa: CASSWGLAGLQETQYF

j_call: TRBJ2-1
clone_size: few
d_call: -
cdr3_length: 17
v_call: TRBV29-1
cdr3_nt: TGCAGCGTTGAAGATCTGGTCTGGCGACCGAATTACAATGAGCAGTTCTTC
cdr3_aa: CSVEDLVWRPNYNEQFF